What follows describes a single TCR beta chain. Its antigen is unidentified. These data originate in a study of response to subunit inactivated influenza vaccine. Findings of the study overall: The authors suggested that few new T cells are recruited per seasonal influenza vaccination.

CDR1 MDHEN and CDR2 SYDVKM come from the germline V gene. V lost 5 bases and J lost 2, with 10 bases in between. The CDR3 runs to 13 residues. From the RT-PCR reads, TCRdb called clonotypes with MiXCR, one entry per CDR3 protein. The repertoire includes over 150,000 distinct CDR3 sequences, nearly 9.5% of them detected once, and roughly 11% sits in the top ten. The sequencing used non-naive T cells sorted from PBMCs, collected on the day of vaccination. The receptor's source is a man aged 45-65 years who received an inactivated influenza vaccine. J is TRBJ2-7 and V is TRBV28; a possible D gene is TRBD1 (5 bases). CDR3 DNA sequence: TGTGCCAGCAGTAAGGCAGGGACCTACGAGCAGTACTTC. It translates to CASSKAGTYEQYF.